These 11 T cell receptor beta chains were sequenced from one sample in a study of blood T cell repertoires in COVID-19. Assay used: immunoSEQ multiplex PCR; TCRdb lists only in-frame clones, some missing. The sample includes about 180,000 clones, roughly 80% of them seen just once. The source material was peripheral blood. Source of these receptors: a human donor in a cohort sampled during active COVID-19.

This chain connects TRBV5-8 to TRBJ1-1, with no clear D. CDR1 is SGHTS, CDR2 YDEGEE, per germline. This CDR3 is built from 11 residues. Trimming stripped 4 bases from V and 3 bases from J, with 4 bases between. CDR3 coding DNA: TGTGCCAGCAGCCCCGACACTGAAGCTTTCTTT. It codes for CASSPDTEAFF. Full variable domain (remainder filled in from reference TRBV5-8 and TRBJ1-1): EAGVTQSPTHLIKTRGQQATLRCSPISGHTSVYWYQQALGLGLQFLLWYDEGEERNRGNFPPRFSGRQFPNYSSELNVNALELEDSALYLCASSPDTEAFFGQGTRLTVV.

The sample holds a few counts of this clone. The chain couples TRBV10-3 to TRBJ2-1; D is perhaps TRBD1 (5 bases). There are 17 residues in the CDR3. V lost 5 bases and J lost 6, with 23 bases in between. Germline lookup yields CDR1 ENHRY and CDR2 SYGVKD. CDR3 nucleotides: TGTGCCATCAGTCCATACCACCGACAGTCCTGGGCCAATGAGCAGTTCTTC. It codes for CAISPYHRQSWANEQFF.

The V and J genes are TRBV9 and TRBJ1-5; maybe TRBD1 (5 bases). Per germline, CDR1 SGDLS and CDR2 YYNGEE. V was clipped by 0 bases and J by 7 bases, with 17 bases between them. This CDR3 is built from 16 residues. The CDR3 reads CASSVVLLRAGQPQHF. Here the CDR3 DNA reads TGTGCCAGCAGCGTAGTGTTGCTCAGGGCGGGACAGCCCCAGCATTTT.

This chain links TRBV30 with TRBJ2-6; maybe TRBD1 (5 bases). The V end was cut by 4 bases, the J end by 8 bases, with 12 bases between. The CDR3 is 13 amino acids. The germline V gene encodes CDR1 GTSNPN and CDR2 SVGIG (reference sequence). In DNA form, the CDR3 reads TGTGCCTGGAATCGACAGCCGCCCAACGTCCTGACTTTC. Its protein is CAWNRQPPNVLTF.

The V and J genes are TRBV7-3 and TRBJ1-1; D is undetermined. Deletions cut 5 bases from V and 4 bases from J, with 14 bases between. The germline CDR1 and CDR2 sequences are SGHTA and FQGTGA. The CDR3 extends over 14 amino acids. The DNA for the CDR3 is TGTGCCAGCAGCCCCGGGCCGGCGGGCACTGAAGCTTTCTTT. Protein sequence: CASSPGPAGTEAFF. Variable domain in full (rest from reference TRBV7-3 and TRBJ1-1): GAGVSQTPSNKVTEKGKYVELRCDPISGHTALYWYRQSLGQGPEFLIYFQGTGAADDSGLPNDRFFAVRPEGSVSTLKIQRTERGDSAVYLCASSPGPAGTEAFFGQGTRLTVV.

V usage is TRBV18 and J usage is TRBJ1-5, with TRBD1 as a possible D gene (5 bases). V was trimmed by 2 bases and J by 1 base, leaving 9 bases between them. CDR1 is KGHSH, CDR2 LQKENI, per germline. This CDR3 region has 15 residues. CDR3 amino acids: CASSPGHASNQPQHF. The DNA of the CDR3 is TGTGCCAGCTCACCAGGACACGCAAGCAATCAGCCCCAGCATTTT.

The rearrangement joins TRBV2 to TRBJ1-5; 11 bases fit TRBD1. The CDR3 is 18 residues long. V shed 2 bases, J shed 7 bases, and the junction held 13 bases outside the gene matches. Germline lookup yields CDR1 SNHLY and CDR2 FYNNEI. The CDR3 DNA reads as TGTGCCAGCAGTGAATATAGTCGGGACAGGGGGTTTTGGCAGCCCCAGCATTTT. As protein: CASSEYSRDRGFWQPQHF.

This clone has only one observation. This chain connects TRBV6-1 to TRBJ1-1; D remains ambiguous. CDR1 MNHNS and CDR2 SASEGT come from the germline V gene. V lost 1 base and J 4 bases, leaving 7 bases between the germline ends. There are 13 residues in the CDR3. The CDR3 sequence: CASSEVSGTEAFF. The DNA of the CDR3 is TGTGCCAGCAGTGAAGTCTCAGGCACTGAAGCTTTCTTT.

CDR3 sequence: CASRGQGASYEQYF. The DNA for the CDR3 is TGTGCCAGCAGGGGACAGGGGGCCTCCTACGAGCAGTACTTC. The chain joins TRBV25-1 to TRBJ2-7; 12 bases align to TRBD1. Germline CDR1 is MGHDK and CDR2 is SYGVNS. Germline trimming cut 6 bases from V and 0 bases from J; bases unmatched to any gene: 0. The CDR3 consists of 14 residues.

The J gene is TRBJ1-5, the V gene TRBV15; D might be TRBD1 (5 bases). Germline-derived CDR1 and CDR2 are LNHNV and YYDKDF (reference sequence). The CDR3 runs 15 residues. The V and J ends lost 1 base and 0 bases respectively, with 7 bases between them. The CDR3 bases are TGTGCCACCAGCAGAGCGACAGCTAGCAATCAGCCCCAGCATTTT. This sequence encodes CATSRATASNQPQHF.

V gene TRBV6-1 combines with J gene TRBJ1-2; no reliable D call. Germline-derived CDR1 and CDR2 are MNHNS and SASEGT. Trimming removed 3 bases at V and 4 bases at J, with 12 bases between. The CDR3 is made up of 14 amino acids. The CDR3 spells CASSDTAGVYGYTF. CDR3 DNA sequence: TGTGCCAGCAGTGACACCGCTGGAGTCTATGGCTACACCTTC.